Below, 19 T cell receptor beta chains from the same sample are listed, as sequenced in a study of blood T cell repertoires in COVID-19. Measured with immunoSEQ multiplex PCR; TCRdb has only the in-frame clones, and not every one. The data show around 60,000 clones, 55% to 80% seen once. Input material: peripheral blood. Receptors originate from a woman in her seventies with COVID-19, enrolled during active disease.

This clone turned up a few times. V is TRBV4-1 and J is TRBJ2-2; no definite D call. Trimming took 0 bases from V and 3 from J, leaving 5 bases between them. Germline V gives CDR1 MGHRA, CDR2 YSYEKL. This CDR3 contains 14 residues. The CDR3 DNA is TGCGCCAGCAGCCAAGAGTCGGACACCGGGGAGCTGTTTTTT. This codes for CASSQESDTGELFF.

In this sample, this clone turned up once. V gene TRBV18 combines with J gene TRBJ1-2; no firm D call. The V gene's germline CDR1 is KGHSH and CDR2 LQKENI. This CDR3 spans 15 amino acids. Trimming took off 0 bases at V and 2 bases at J, with 10 bases between the two ends. Here the CDR3 DNA reads TGTGCCAGCTCACCACCATGGGCCCCGAACTATGGCTACACCTTC. Its protein is CASSPPWAPNYGYTF.

The V gene is TRBV3-1 (or the pseudogene TRBV3-2), the J gene TRBJ2-7, with 7 bases fitting TRBD2. This CDR3 contains 15 residues. V lost 1 base to trimming and J lost 2 bases; unmatched junction nucleotides: 5. Per germline, CDR1 LGHDT and CDR2 YNNKEL (reference sequence). The CDR3 DNA is TGTGCCAGCAGCCAAGGGGCTAGCGGCACCTACGAGCAGTACGTC. It is translated as CASSQGASGTYEQYV.

The CDR3 coding sequence is TGTGCCAGCAGCCAAGCTAGCGGGCCCGAGGAGTTCTTC. Residues: CASSQASGPEEFF. The rearrangement uses TRBV3-1 (or the pseudogene TRBV3-2) and TRBJ2-1; 8 bases are a match to TRBD2. The V gene end was trimmed by 1 base and the J gene end by 14 bases; junction bases not matched to a gene: 7. The CDR3 extends over 13 amino acids. The germline V gene encodes CDR1 LGHDT and CDR2 YNNKEL (reference sequence).

This chain joins TRBV7-2 and TRBJ1-2; 8 bases are a match to TRBD1. V trimming: 5 bases; J trimming: 4 bases; junction bases outside the gene matches: 6. Germline CDR1 reads SGHTA; CDR2 reads FQGNSA. The length of the CDR3 is 14 residues. DNA for the CDR3: TGTGCCAGCAGCCCGGGGGACAGGCCCTATGGCTACACCTTC. Translating gives CASSPGDRPYGYTF.

This clone was observed a handful of times. The chain combines TRBV5-1 with TRBJ2-1; 8 bases map to TRBD1. Germline V gene lookup returns CDR1 SGHRS and CDR2 YFSETQ. The CDR3 consists of 15 residues. V lost 0 bases and J lost 12; bases outside the gene matches: 11. The CDR3 nucleotides read TGCGCCAGCAGCTTGGCCGCGCTGACAGGGGTTGGGCAGTTCTTC. It encodes CASSLAALTGVGQFF.

The chain joins TRBV5-5 to TRBJ2-5; possibly TRBD1 for D (6 bases). This CDR3 region has 14 residues. Germline V gene sequence: CDR1 SGHKS, CDR2 YYEKEE (reference sequence). The V gene lost 4 bases and the J gene lost 1 base, with 11 bases spanning the gap. This chain's CDR3 is CASSLQGFQETQYF. In DNA form, the CDR3 reads TGTGCCAGCAGCCTACAGGGATTCCAAGAGACCCAGTACTTC.

The rearrangement joins TRBV19 to TRBJ1-5, with TRBD1 as a possible D gene (5 bases). V lost 11 bases to trimming and J lost 7 bases, with 18 bases between them. The CDR3 sequence is 13 residues long. Germline CDR1 reads LNHDA; CDR2 reads SQIVND (reference sequence). CDR3: CAVGDGGFQPQHF. CDR3 coding DNA: TGTGCCGTCGGGGATGGGGGGTTCCAGCCCCAGCATTTT.

The chain uses TRBV7-2 and TRBJ2-5; TRBD2 matches 14 bases. The CDR3 is made up of 16 amino acids. Germline V gene sequence: CDR1 SGHTA, CDR2 FQGNSA. V shed 6 bases, J shed 4 bases, and the junction held 7 bases outside the gene matches. CDR3 sequence reads: CASSRGLAGVGETQYF. The CDR3 bases are TGTGCCAGCAGTCGGGGACTAGCGGGAGTCGGAGAGACCCAGTACTTC.

The V and J genes are TRBV2 and TRBJ2-3; 7 bases agree with TRBD2. The germline CDR1 and CDR2 sequences are SNHLY and FYNNEI. The CDR3 is 14 residues long. V gave up 7 bases and J gave up 10 bases; unmatched junction bases: 14. CDR3 region: CASTGGAGRVSQYF. CDR3 bases: TGTGCCAGCACCGGAGGAGCGGGAAGGGTATCGCAGTATTTT.

This clone was counted ten times or more. V gene TRBV5-5 combines with J gene TRBJ1-1; perhaps TRBD1 as D (6 bases). CDR3 length: 16 amino acids. V lost 0 bases, J lost 2 bases, and 14 bases lay in between. CDR1 SGHKS and CDR2 YYEKEE come from the germline V gene (reference sequence). DNA for the CDR3: TGTGCCAGCAGCTTGGCCTATCGGACAGCCAACACTGAAGCTTTCTTT. Amino acids: CASSLAYRTANTEAFF.

V is TRBV6-6 and J is TRBJ1-2, with D perhaps matching TRBD1 (6 bases). V was trimmed by 4 bases and J by 10 bases, leaving 13 bases between them. Germline V gene data show CDR1 as MNHNY and CDR2 as SVGAGI (reference sequence). The CDR3 length is 12 residues. CDR3 protein: CASSWAQGHYTF. The CDR3 DNA is TGTGCCAGCAGTTGGGCCCAGGGACACTACACCTTC.

The chain has TRBV28 and TRBJ2-1; D is perhaps TRBD1 (6 bases). The V end lost 5 bases, the J end lost 8 bases, and 16 bases lay between the germline ends. Germline V gene sequence: CDR1 MDHEN, CDR2 SYDVKM. The CDR3 contains 14 residues. CDR3 DNA: TGTGCCAGCAGTCCGATTCTCAGGGGAGATGAGCAGTTCTTC. Translating it yields CASSPILRGDEQFF.

This chain links TRBV6-2 or TRBV6-3 with TRBJ1-5, with D uncertain. The CDR3 consists of 14 residues. Trimming removed 6 bases from V and 9 bases from J, with 18 bases in between. Germline CDR1 is MNHEY and CDR2 is SVGEGT. The CDR3 protein is CASSHRGGVLPQHF. CDR3 DNA sequence: TGTGCCAGCAGCCACCGGGGTGGGGTTCTGCCCCAGCATTTT.

J is TRBJ1-2 and V is TRBV10-3; D perhaps matches TRBD1 (6 bases). V lost 0 bases and J 8 bases, leaving 19 bases between the germline ends. Germline CDR1 reads ENHRY; CDR2 reads SYGVKD. This CDR3 region has 16 residues. CDR3 sequence: CAISESGTSPPGGYTF. The CDR3 DNA reads TGTGCCATCAGTGAGTCTGGGACATCCCCCCCGGGAGGCTACACCTTC.

The rearrangement links TRBV2 to TRBJ2-1, with 12 bases aligning to TRBD2. This CDR3 contains 16 residues. After removal of 6 bases from V and 6 bases from J, the junction contained 9 bases not matched to a gene. Germline CDR1 SNHLY, CDR2 FYNNEI. The DNA for the CDR3 is TGTGCCAGCAGGCGACTCTCTAGCGGGGGGGCCAATGAGCAGTTCTTC. Its protein is CASRRLSSGGANEQFF.

The chain recombines TRBV6-5 with TRBJ1-1; no clear D gene. The CDR3 runs 14 residues. V was trimmed by 0 bases and J by 6 bases, leaving 11 bases between them. Looked up from germline, CDR1 is MNHEY and CDR2 is SVGAGI. CDR3 protein: CASSYSGRLPEAFF. In DNA form, the CDR3 reads TGTGCCAGCAGTTACTCTGGCAGGTTACCTGAAGCTTTCTTT.

The chain is built from TRBV19 and TRBJ1-2; D might be TRBD1 (5 bases). CDR1 is LNHDA and CDR2 is SQIVND in the germline V gene (reference sequence). This CDR3 is built from 13 residues. Trimming cost V 3 bases and J 3 bases, with 8 bases left between them. CDR3 sequence reads: CASSMAGHYGYTF. The CDR3 DNA follows: TGTGCCAGTAGTATGGCAGGGCACTATGGCTACACCTTC.

J is TRBJ2-7 and V is TRBV6-5; TRBD1 might be the D (5 bases). Germline loops: CDR1 MNHEY, CDR2 SVGAGI. The V end was cut by 2 bases, the J end by 0 bases, with 11 bases between. The length of the CDR3 is 15 residues. CDR3 DNA sequence: TGTGCCAGCAGTTACGAGCAGGGTAGCTCCTACGAGCAGTACTTC. This encodes CASSYEQGSSYEQYF.